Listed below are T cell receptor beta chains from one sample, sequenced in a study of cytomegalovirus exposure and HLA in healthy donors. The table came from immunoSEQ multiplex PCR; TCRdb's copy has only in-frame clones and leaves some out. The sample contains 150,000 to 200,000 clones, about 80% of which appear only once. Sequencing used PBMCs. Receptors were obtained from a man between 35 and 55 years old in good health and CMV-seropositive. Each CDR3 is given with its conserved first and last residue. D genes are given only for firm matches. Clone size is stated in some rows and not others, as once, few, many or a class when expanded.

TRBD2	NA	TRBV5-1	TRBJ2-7	CASSVRTSGSGEQYF	TGCGCCAGCAGCGTGCGGACTAGCGGCTCAGGTGAGCAGTACTTC
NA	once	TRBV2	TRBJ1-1	CASIEGNTEAFF	TGTGCCAGCATCGAGGGGAACACTGAAGCTTTCTTT
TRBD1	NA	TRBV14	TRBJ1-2	CASSQERTGAGYTF	TGTGCCAGCAGCCAAGAGAGGACAGGGGCTGGCTACACCTTC
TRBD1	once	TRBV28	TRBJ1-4	CASSDKWTGVVEKLFF	TGTGCCAGCAGCGACAAGTGGACAGGGGTAGTTGAAAAACTGTTTTTT
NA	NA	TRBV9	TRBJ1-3	CASSVEAGAGNTIYF	TGTGCCAGCAGCGTAGAGGCAGGGGCAGGAAACACCATATATTTT
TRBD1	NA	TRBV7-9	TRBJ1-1	CASSLLPTGQLNTEAFF	TGTGCCAGCAGCTTATTACCGACGGGACAGCTGAACACTGAAGCTTTCTTT
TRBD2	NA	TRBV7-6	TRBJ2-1	CASSLGTSGFYNEQFF	TGTGCCAGCAGCTTAGGGACTAGCGGGTTCTACAATGAGCAGTTCTTC
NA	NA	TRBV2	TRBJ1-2	CASGRGNNYGYTF	TGTGCCAGCGGGAGGGGGAATAACTATGGCTACACCTTC
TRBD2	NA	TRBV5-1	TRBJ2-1	CASSRGGLAGGSNNEQFF	TGCGCCAGCAGTCGGGGAGGGCTAGCGGGAGGTAGTAACAATGAGCAGTTCTTC
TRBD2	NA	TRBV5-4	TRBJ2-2	CASSPVSSGGANTGELFF	TGTGCCAGCAGCCCCGTATCCAGCGGGGGCGCGAACACCGGGGAGCTGTTTTTT
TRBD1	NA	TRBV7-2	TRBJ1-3	CASSLVGGGTVRSGNTIYF	TGTGCCAGCAGCTTAGTCGGGGGGGGGACAGTGAGATCTGGAAACACCATATATTTT
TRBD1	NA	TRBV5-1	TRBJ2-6	CASSLSGGAGANGLTF	TGCGCCAGCAGCTTGTCAGGGGGCGCTGGGGCCAACGGCCTGACTTTC
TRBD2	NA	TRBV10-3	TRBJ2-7	CAISGVWETSGRYEQYF	TGTGCCATCAGTGGTGTCTGGGAGACTAGCGGGAGGTACGAGCAGTACTTC
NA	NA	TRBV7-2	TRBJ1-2	CASSLSGLGNYGYTF	TGTGCCAGCAGCTTAAGCGGGTTGGGTAACTATGGCTACACCTTC
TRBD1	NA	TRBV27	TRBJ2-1	CASRRPGTGVNEQFF	TGTGCCAGCAGACGTCCCGGGACAGGGGTCAATGAGCAGTTCTTC
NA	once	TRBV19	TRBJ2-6	CASSIGAGRTSGANGLTF	TGTGCCAGTAGTATCGGAGCTGGCAGGACCTCTGGGGCCAACGGCCTGACTTTC
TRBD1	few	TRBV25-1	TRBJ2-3	CASSEPGTGYTDTQYF	TGTGCCAGCAGTGAACCAGGGACAGGGTACACAGATACGCAGTATTTT
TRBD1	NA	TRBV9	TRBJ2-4	CASSTRQGESIQYF	TGTGCCAGCAGCACTCGACAGGGTGAGAGCATTCAGTACTTC
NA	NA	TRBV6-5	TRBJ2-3	CASSLGAQIGDTQYF	TGTGCCAGCTCTTTGGGGGCGCAGATTGGAGATACGCAGTATTTT
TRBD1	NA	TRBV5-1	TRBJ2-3	CASSLPGQSSTDTQYF	TGCGCCAGCAGCTTACCGGGACAGAGTTCCACAGATACGCAGTATTTT
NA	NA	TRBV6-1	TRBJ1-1	CASSVRGRNTEAFF	TGTGCCAGCAGTGTCCGGGGGAGAAACACTGAAGCTTTCTTT
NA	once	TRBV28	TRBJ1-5	CASNSGGSGATDQPQHF	TGTGCCAGCAACTCCGGGGGGTCGGGGGCGACGGATCAGCCCCAGCATTTT
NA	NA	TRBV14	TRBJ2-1	CASSQDWGPSQQFF	TGTGCCAGCAGCCAAGATTGGGGGCCCAGTCAGCAGTTCTTC
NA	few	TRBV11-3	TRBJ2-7	CASSLGAQAVYEQYF	TGTGCCAGCAGCTTAGGGGCCCAGGCCGTTTACGAGCAGTACTTC
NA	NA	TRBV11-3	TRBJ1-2	CASSFDGAKYGYTF	TGTGCCAGCAGCTTCGATGGGGCAAAATATGGCTACACCTTC
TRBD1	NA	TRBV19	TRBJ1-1	CASSFQGGNTEAFF	TGTGCCAGTAGTTTCCAGGGGGGTAACACTGAAGCTTTCTTT
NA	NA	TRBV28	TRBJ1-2	CASNNRAPYGYTF	TGTGCCAGCAACAACAGGGCCCCTTATGGCTACACCTTC
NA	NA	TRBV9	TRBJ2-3	CASSESLKDTQYF	TGTGCCAGCTCCGAGAGTTTAAAGGATACGCAGTATTTT
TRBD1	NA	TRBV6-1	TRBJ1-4	CASSEFLTGQSNEKLFF	TGTGCCAGCAGCGAATTCCTAACGGGACAGTCTAATGAAAAACTGTTTTTT
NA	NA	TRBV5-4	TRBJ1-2	CASSLGVVGAENYGYTF	TGTGCCAGCAGCTTGGGAGTAGTAGGGGCCGAGAACTATGGCTACACCTTC
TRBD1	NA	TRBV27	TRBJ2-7	CASSPWDRGYEQYF	TGTGCCAGCAGTCCCTGGGACAGGGGTTACGAGCAGTACTTC
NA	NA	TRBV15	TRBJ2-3	CATSRRLGGLKVDTQYF	TGTGCCACCAGCAGAAGGTTAGGCGGGCTTAAGGTAGATACGCAGTATTTT
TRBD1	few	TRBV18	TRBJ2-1	CASSSRQGANEQFF	TGTGCCAGCTCATCAAGACAGGGGGCAAATGAGCAGTTCTTC
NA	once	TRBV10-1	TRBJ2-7	CASSNRGGYEQYF	TGCGCCAGCAGCAACAGGGGGGGCTACGAGCAGTACTTC
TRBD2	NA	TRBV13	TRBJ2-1	CASSSRLAGEISYNEQFF	TGTGCCAGCAGCTCCCGGCTAGCGGGAGAAATCTCCTACAATGAGCAGTTCTTC
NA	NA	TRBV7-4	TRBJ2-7	CASSLERGASYEQYF	TGTGCCAGCAGCTTAGAACGGGGGGCTTCCTACGAGCAGTACTTC
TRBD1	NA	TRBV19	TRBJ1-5	CASSPGQGRFVGNQPQHF	TGTGCCAGTAGTCCAGGACAGGGAAGGTTCGTAGGCAATCAGCCCCAGCATTTT
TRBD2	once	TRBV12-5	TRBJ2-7	CASGLVLAGGYEQYF	TGTGCTAGTGGTTTGGTACTAGCGGGAGGTTACGAGCAGTACTTC
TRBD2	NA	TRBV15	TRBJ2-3	CATSIGTSGSSSTDTQYF	TGTGCCACCAGCATCGGGACTAGCGGGTCATCTAGCACAGATACGCAGTATTTT
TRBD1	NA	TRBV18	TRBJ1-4	CASSPLGGSEKLFF	TGTGCCAGCTCACCACTAGGGGGCTCTGAAAAACTGTTTTTT
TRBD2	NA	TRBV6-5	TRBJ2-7	CASSIGLAGFYEQYF	TGTGCCAGCAGTATCGGACTAGCGGGATTCTACGAGCAGTACTTC
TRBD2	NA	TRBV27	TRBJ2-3	CASSLRGSLAGGSTDTQYF	TGTGCCAGCAGTCTTAGGGGCAGCTTAGCGGGAGGCAGCACAGATACGCAGTATTTT